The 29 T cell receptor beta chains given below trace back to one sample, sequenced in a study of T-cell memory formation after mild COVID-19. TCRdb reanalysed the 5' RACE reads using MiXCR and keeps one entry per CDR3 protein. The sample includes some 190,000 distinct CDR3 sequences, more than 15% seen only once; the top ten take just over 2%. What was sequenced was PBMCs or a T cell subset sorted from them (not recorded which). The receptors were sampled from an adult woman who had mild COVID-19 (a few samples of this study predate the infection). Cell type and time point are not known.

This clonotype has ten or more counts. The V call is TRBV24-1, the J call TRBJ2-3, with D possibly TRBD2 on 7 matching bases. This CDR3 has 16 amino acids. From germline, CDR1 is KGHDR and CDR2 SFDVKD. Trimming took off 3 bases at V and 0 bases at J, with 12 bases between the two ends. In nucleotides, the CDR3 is TGTGCCACCAGTGATCGAGGGAGGGGGAGCACAGATACGCAGTATTTT. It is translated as CATSDRGRGSTDTQYF.

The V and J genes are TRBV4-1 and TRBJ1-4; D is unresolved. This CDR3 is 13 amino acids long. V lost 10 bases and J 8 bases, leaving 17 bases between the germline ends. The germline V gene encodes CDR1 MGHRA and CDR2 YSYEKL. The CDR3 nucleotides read TGCGCCACCGCACGGCCGGAAGGAGAAAAACTGTTTTTT. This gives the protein CATARPEGEKLFF.

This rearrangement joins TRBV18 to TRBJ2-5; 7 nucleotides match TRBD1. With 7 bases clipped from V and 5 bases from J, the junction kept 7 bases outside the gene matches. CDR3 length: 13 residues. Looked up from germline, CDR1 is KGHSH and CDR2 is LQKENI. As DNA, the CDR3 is TGTGCCAGCTTAGGGACAGATCGGGAGACCCAGTACTTC. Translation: CASLGTDRETQYF. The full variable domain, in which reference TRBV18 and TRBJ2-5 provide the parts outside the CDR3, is NAGVMQNPRHLVRRRGQEARLRCSPMKGHSHVYWYRQLPEEGLKFMVYLQKENIIDESGMPKERFSAEFPKEGPSILRIQQVVRGDSAAYFCASLGTDRETQYFGPGTRLLVL.

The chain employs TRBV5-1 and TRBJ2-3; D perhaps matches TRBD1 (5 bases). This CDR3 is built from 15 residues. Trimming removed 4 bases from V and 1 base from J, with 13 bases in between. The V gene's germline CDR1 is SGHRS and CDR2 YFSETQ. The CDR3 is CASSQGSRGTDTQYF. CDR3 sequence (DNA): TGCGCCAGCAGCCAGGGAAGTCGCGGCACAGATACGCAGTATTTT.

Written as DNA, the CDR3 is TGTGCCAGCAGCCAAGATTGGGCTAGCGGGGGACTCTACAATGAGCAGTTCTTC. This gives the protein CASSQDWASGGLYNEQFF. The V and J genes are TRBV4-2 and TRBJ2-1; TRBD2 aligns across 10 bases. The CDR3 is 18 residues long. The V gene end was trimmed by 0 bases and the J gene end by 3 bases; junction bases not matched to a gene: 8. CDR1 and CDR2 from the germline V gene are LGHNA and YNFKEQ.

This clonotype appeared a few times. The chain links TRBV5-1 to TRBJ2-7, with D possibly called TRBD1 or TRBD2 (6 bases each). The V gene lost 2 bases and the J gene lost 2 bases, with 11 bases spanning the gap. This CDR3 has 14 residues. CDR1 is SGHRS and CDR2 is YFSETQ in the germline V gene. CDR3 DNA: TGCGCCAGCAGCTTCGGCGGGACACCCTACGAGCAGTACTTC. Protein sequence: CASSFGGTPYEQYF. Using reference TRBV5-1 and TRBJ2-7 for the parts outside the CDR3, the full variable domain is KAGVTQTPRYLIKTRGQQVTLSCSPISGHRSVSWYQQTPGQGLQFLFEYFSETQRNKGNFPGRFSGRQFSNSRSEMNVSTLELGDSALYLCASSFGGTPYEQYFGPGTRLTVT.

Written as DNA, the CDR3 is TGTGCCAGTAGTAACCTACCCGGGGGGCAGTTCTTC. It is translated as CASSNLPGGQFF. The chain uses TRBV19 and TRBJ2-1; possible D gene TRBD2, 6 bases. Germline CDR1 reads LNHDA; CDR2 reads SQIVND (reference sequence). The ends were cut back, 4 bases at V and 12 bases at J, with 13 bases in the middle. This CDR3 contains 12 residues.

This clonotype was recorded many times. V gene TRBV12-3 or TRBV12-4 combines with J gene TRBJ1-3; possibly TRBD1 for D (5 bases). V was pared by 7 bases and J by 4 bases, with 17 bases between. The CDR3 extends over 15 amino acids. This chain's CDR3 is CASTAEVGTGNTIYF. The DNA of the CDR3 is TGTGCCAGCACCGCTGAAGTGGGGACGGGAAACACCATATATTTT.

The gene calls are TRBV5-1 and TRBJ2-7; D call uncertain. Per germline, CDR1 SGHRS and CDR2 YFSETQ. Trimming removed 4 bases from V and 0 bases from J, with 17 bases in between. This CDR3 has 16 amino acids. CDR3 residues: CASSPGGGVGSYEQYF. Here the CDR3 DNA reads TGCGCCAGCAGCCCAGGTGGTGGGGTCGGCTCCTACGAGCAGTACTTC.

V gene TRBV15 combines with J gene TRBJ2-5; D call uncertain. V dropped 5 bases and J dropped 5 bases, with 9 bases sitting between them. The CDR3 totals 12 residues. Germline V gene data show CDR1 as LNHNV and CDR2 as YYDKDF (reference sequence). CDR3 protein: CATSFSRETQYF. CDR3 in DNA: TGTGCCACCAGCTTTAGTCGGGAGACCCAGTACTTC.

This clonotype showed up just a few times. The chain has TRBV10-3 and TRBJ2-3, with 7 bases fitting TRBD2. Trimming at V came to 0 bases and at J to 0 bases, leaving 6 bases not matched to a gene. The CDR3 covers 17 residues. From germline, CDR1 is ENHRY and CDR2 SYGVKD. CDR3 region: CAISESGLVQSTDTQYF. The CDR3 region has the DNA TGTGCCATCAGTGAGTCTGGACTAGTCCAAAGCACAGATACGCAGTATTTT.

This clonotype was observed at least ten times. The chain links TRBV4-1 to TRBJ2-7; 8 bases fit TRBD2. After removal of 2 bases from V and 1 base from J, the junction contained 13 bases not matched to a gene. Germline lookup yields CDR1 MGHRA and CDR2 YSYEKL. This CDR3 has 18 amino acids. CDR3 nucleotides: TGCGCCAGCAGCCAACCCACCGCGGGGGGAAGATCATCCTACGAGCAGTACTTC. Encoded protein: CASSQPTAGGRSSYEQYF.

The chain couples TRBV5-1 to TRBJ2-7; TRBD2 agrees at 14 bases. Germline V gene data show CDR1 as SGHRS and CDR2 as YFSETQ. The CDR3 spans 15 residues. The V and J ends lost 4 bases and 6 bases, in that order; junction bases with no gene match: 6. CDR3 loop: CASSLGLAGASEQYF. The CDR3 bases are TGCGCCAGCAGCCTGGGACTAGCGGGAGCTAGCGAGCAGTACTTC.

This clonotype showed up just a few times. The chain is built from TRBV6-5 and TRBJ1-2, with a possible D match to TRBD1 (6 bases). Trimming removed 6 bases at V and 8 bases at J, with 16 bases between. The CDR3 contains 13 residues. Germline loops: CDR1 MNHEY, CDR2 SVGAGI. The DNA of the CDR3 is TGTGCCAGCAGATTGACAGGCCGGCTGGGCTACACCTTC. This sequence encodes CASRLTGRLGYTF.

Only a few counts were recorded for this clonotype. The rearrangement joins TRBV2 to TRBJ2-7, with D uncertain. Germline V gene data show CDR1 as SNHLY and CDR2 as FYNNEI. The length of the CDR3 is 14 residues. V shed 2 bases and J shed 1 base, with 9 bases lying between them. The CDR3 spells CASSEWSDSYEQYF. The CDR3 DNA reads TGTGCCAGCAGTGAATGGTCGGATTCCTACGAGCAGTACTTC. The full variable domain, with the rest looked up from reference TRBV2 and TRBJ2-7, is EPEVTQTPSHQVTQMGQEVILRCVPISNHLYFYWYRQILGQKVEFLVSFYNNEISEKSEIFDDQFSVERPDGSNFTLKIRSTKLEDSAMYFCASSEWSDSYEQYFGPGTRLTVT.

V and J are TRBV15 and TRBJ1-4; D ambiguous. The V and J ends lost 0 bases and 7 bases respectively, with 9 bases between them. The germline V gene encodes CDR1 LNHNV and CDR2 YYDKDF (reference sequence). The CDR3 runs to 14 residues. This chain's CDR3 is CATSRDRSSEKLFF. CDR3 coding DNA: TGTGCCACCAGCAGAGACAGGAGCAGTGAAAAACTGTTTTTT.

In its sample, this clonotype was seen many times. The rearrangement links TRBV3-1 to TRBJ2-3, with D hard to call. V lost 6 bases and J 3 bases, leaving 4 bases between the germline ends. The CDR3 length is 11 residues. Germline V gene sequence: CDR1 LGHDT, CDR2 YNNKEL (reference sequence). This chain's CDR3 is CASRGTDTQYF. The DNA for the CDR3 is TGTGCCAGCAGAGGAACAGATACGCAGTATTTT.

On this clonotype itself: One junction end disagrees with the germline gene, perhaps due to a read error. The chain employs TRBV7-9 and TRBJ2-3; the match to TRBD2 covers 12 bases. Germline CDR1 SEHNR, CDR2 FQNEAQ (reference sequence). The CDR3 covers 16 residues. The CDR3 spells CAGSPGLAGYTDTQYF. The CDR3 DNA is TGTGCCGGCAGCCCCGGACTAGCGGGGTACACAGATACGCAGTATTTT.

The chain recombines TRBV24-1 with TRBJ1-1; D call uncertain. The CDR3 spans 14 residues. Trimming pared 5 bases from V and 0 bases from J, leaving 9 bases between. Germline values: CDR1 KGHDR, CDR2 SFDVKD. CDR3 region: CATSAELLNTEAFF. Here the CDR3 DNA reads TGTGCCACCAGTGCAGAATTATTGAACACTGAAGCTTTCTTT.

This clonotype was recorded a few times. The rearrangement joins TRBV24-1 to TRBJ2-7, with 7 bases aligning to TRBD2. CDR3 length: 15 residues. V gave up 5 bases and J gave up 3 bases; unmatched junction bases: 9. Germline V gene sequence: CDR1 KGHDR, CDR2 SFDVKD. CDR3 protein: CATSGSAGDNYEQYF. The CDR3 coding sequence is TGTGCCACCAGTGGTTCGGCGGGAGATAACTACGAGCAGTACTTC.

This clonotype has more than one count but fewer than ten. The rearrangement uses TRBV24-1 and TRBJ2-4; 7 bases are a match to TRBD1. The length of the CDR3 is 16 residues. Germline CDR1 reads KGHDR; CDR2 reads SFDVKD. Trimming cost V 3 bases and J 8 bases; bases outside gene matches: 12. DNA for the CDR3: TGTGCCACCAGTGATCCCAGGGGACAGTCCAGGGACATTCAGTACTTC. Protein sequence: CATSDPRGQSRDIQYF.

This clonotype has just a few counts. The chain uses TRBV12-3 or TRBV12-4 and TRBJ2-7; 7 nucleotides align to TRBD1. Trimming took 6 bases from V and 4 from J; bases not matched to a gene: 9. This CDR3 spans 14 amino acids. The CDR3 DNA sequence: TGTGCCAGCAGCCCCCCGGGACAGTTATACGAGCAGTACTTC. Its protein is CASSPPGQLYEQYF.

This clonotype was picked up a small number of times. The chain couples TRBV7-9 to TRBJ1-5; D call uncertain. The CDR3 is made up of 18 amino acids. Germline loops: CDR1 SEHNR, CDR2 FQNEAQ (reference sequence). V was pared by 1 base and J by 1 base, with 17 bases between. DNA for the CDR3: TGTGCCAGCAGCTTAGAGTCGGTCGGGGAGCGAAGCAATCAGCCCCAGCATTTT. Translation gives CASSLESVGERSNQPQHF.

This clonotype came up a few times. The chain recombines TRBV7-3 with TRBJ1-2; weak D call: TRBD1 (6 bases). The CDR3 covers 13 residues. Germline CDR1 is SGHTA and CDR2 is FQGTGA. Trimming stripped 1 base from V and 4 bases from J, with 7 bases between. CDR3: CASSLRDIYGYTF. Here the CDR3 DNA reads TGTGCCAGCAGCTTAAGGGACATCTATGGCTACACCTTC.

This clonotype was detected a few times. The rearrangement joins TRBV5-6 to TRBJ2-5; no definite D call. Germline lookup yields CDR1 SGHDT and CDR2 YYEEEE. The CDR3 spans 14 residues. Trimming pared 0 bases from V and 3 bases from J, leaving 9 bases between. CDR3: CASSLDPQEETQYF. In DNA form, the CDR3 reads TGTGCCAGCAGCTTGGACCCCCAGGAAGAGACCCAGTACTTC.

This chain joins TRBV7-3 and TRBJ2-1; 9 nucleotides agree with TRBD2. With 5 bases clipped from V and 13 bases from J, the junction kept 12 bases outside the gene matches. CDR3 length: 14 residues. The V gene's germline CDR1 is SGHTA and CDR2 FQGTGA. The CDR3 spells CASSAQAGGLGQFF. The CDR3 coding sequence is TGTGCCAGCAGCGCCCAAGCGGGAGGCCTTGGTCAGTTCTTC.

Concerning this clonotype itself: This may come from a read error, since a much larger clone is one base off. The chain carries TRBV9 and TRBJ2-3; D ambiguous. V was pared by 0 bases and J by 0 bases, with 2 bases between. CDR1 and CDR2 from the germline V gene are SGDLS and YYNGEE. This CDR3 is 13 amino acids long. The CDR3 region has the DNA TGTGCCAGCAGCGTAGGTAGCACAGATACGCAGTATTTT. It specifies CASSVGSTDTQYF. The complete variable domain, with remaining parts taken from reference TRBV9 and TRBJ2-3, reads DSGVTQTPKHLITATGQRVTLRCSPRSGDLSVYWYQQSLDQGLQFLIQYYNGEERAKGNILERFSAQQFPDLHSELNLSSLELGDSALYFCASSVGSTDTQYFGPGTRLTVL.

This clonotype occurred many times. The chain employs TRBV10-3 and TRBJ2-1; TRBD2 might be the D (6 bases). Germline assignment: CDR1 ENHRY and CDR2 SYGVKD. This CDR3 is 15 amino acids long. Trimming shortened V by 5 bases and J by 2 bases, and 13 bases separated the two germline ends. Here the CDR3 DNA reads TGTGCCATCAGTCCGTCGGGCGGGACCTACAATGAGCAGTTCTTC. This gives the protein CAISPSGGTYNEQFF.

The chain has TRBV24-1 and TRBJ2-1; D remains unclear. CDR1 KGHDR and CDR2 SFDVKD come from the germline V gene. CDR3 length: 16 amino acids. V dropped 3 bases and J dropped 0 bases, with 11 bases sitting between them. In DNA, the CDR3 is TGTGCCACCAGTGATGGACCCCCGAGCTCCTACAATGAGCAGTTCTTC. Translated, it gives CATSDGPPSSYNEQFF.